The source of this T cell receptor (beta chain) is a study of blood T cell repertoires in COVID-19. Background on the study: Some COVID-19 samples were acute and others convalescent; all came from the United States, Italy and Spain.

Clones were read by immunoSEQ multiplex PCR, and TCRdb kept only the in-frame ones, dropping some. The sample has 95,000 to 100,000 clones; approximately 92% are singletons. This clone was seen a handful of times. The germline V gene encodes CDR1 MNHEY and CDR2 SMNVEV (reference sequence). This CDR3 comprises 13 residues. The V segment lost 6 bases and the J segment 6 bases; nucleotides outside the gene matches: 6. This chain links TRBV27 with TRBJ1-1, with 8 bases matching TRBD1. Sequencing was done on a sample of peripheral blood. The sequence was obtained from a man aged 50 to 60 with active COVID-19. CDR3 nucleotides: TGTGCCAGCAGCCTCGACAGGGGCGCTGAAGCTTTCTTT. This encodes CASSLDRGAEAFF.